The 17 T cell receptor beta chains presented below share a single source sample, sequenced in a study of T cell repertoires in cytomegalovirus infection. Antigens for these TCRs are unknown. TCRdb reprocessed the reads via MiXCR and lists one record per CDR3 protein. This sample has more than 90,000 distinct CDR3 sequences; 9.5% to 13% occur once, and the top ten carry approximately 33%. Source material: PBMCs, sequenced either directly or after in vitro stimulation (not recorded which). Receptors originate from a human donor in good health (CMV status not recorded). Some clones in this sample may be carry-over from other donors' samples.

This clonotype was detected many times. The chain links TRBV25-1 to TRBJ2-1; 10 bases match TRBD2. Germline V CDR1 and CDR2: MGHDK, SYGVNS. V gave up 3 bases and J gave up 9 bases; unmatched junction bases: 11. This CDR3 comprises 16 residues. CDR3 loop: CASSDLSSGSLFEQFF. In nucleotides, the CDR3 is TGTGCCAGCAGTGATTTATCTAGCGGGAGTCTCTTTGAGCAGTTCTTC. Drawing the rest from reference TRBV25-1 and TRBJ2-1, the complete variable domain is EADIYQTPRYLVIGTGKKITLECSQTMGHDKMYWYQQDPGMELHLIHYSYGVNSTEKGDLSSESTVSRIRTEHFPLTLESARPSHTSQYLCASSDLSSGSLFEQFFGPGTRLTVL.

This clonotype occurred many times. This chain uses TRBV7-8 with TRBJ2-1, with 9 bases lining up with TRBD1. The CDR3 length is 12 residues. The ends lost 4 bases at V and 12 bases at J; junction bases unmatched: 4. The germline V gene has CDR1 SGHVS and CDR2 FQNEAQ. This chain's CDR3 is CASSYRTGAQFF. The DNA of the CDR3 is TGTGCCAGCAGCTACCGGACAGGGGCGCAGTTCTTC.

There are many counts of this clonotype. The chain uses TRBV12-3 or TRBV12-4 and TRBJ2-1, with 8 bases fitting TRBD2. Trimming took 6 bases from V and 8 from J; bases not matched to a gene: 9. CDR3 length: 14 residues. In DNA, the CDR3 is TGTGCCAGCAGCCGAACCGGACTAGCACATGAGCAGTTCTTC. Translated, it gives CASSRTGLAHEQFF.

In its sample, this clonotype was seen many times. This chain connects TRBV11-3 to TRBJ1-1, with D tentatively TRBD1 (5 bases). Trimming took off 8 bases at V and 0 bases at J, with 10 bases between the two ends. CDR1 is SGHNT, CDR2 YENEEA, per germline. This CDR3 region has 13 residues. DNA of the CDR3: TGTGCCAGCGCGGCGGGGGTGAACACTGAAGCTTTCTTT. Protein product: CASAAGVNTEAFF.

This clonotype was counted at least ten times. The CDR3 loop reads CASNQLAGTYNEQFF. Here the CDR3 DNA reads TGTGCCAGCAATCAACTAGCGGGAACATACAATGAGCAGTTCTTC. J is TRBJ2-1 and V is TRBV6-2 or TRBV6-3; 10 bases map to TRBD2. After removal of 7 bases from V and 4 bases from J, the junction contained 7 bases not matched to a gene. This CDR3 contains 15 residues. Looked up from germline, CDR1 is MNHEY and CDR2 is SVGEGT.

V usage is TRBV29-1 and J usage is TRBJ1-2; D is uncertain. Germline lookup yields CDR1 SQVTM and CDR2 ANQGSEA. The CDR3 extends over 11 amino acids. The V gene lost 6 bases and the J gene lost 5 bases, with 10 bases spanning the gap. The CDR3 loop reads CSVYRDYGYTF. The CDR3 DNA sequence: TGCAGCGTATACAGAGATTATGGCTACACCTTC. Full variable domain (missing parts from reference TRBV29-1 and TRBJ1-2): SAVISQKPSRDICQRGTSLTIQCQVDSQVTMMFWYRQQPGQSLTLIATANQGSEATYESGFVIDKFPISRPNLTFSTLTVSNMSPEDSSIYLCSVYRDYGYTFGSGTRLTVV.

The table lists this clonotype with many counts. CDR3 region: CASSLGGVGVAFF. CDR3 nucleotide sequence: TGTGCCAGCAGCTTAGGAGGGGTCGGCGTTGCTTTCTTT. V gene TRBV7-8 combines with J gene TRBJ1-1; D perhaps matches TRBD1 (5 bases). CDR1 SGHVS and CDR2 FQNEAQ come from the germline V gene. Trimming removed 1 base from V and 11 bases from J, with 14 bases in between. The CDR3 length is 13 residues.

The V gene is TRBV28, the J gene TRBJ2-5, with 7 bases fitting TRBD2. V gave up 10 bases and J gave up 2 bases; unmatched junction bases: 16. Germline CDR1 and CDR2: MDHEN and SYDVKM. This CDR3 has 16 amino acids. DNA for the CDR3: TGTGCCACCTCTAGCGGTGGGGCTAGCGGACAAGAGACCCAGTACTTC. Translating gives CATSSGGASGQETQYF.

This clonotype was seen ten or more times. The J gene is TRBJ1-4, the V gene TRBV27; D is undetermined. The V gene's germline CDR1 is MNHEY and CDR2 SMNVEV (reference sequence). The CDR3 has 13 residues. V dropped 6 bases and J dropped 4 bases, with 9 bases sitting between them. The CDR3 loop is CASRRVGNEKLFF. The CDR3 coding sequence is TGTGCCAGCAGAAGGGTGGGTAATGAAAAACTGTTTTTT. Filled out from reference TRBV27 and TRBJ1-4, the complete variable domain reads EAQVTQNPRYLITVTGKKLTVTCSQNMNHEYMSWYRQDPGLGLRQIYYSMNVEVTDKGDVPEGYKVSRKEKRNFPLILESPSPNQTSLYFCASRRVGNEKLFFGSGTQLSVL.

There are a few counts of this clonotype. This sequence joins TRBV24-1 and TRBJ2-5; D unclear. V lost 3 bases to trimming and J lost 3 bases, with 13 bases between them. This CDR3 is 15 amino acids long. Germline V gene sequence: CDR1 KGHDR, CDR2 SFDVKD. DNA of the CDR3: TGTGCCACCAGTGATCCCTCTATTGGGGAAGAGACCCAGTACTTC. Protein sequence: CATSDPSIGEETQYF.

The chain is built from TRBV18 and TRBJ2-5, with D unresolved. V lost 5 bases and J lost 5, with 9 bases in between. Germline lookup yields CDR1 KGHSH and CDR2 LQKENI. The CDR3 has 12 amino acids. CDR3 amino acids: CASSNLLETQYF. Written as DNA, the CDR3 is TGTGCCAGCTCAAACCTGTTGGAGACCCAGTACTTC.

The V call is TRBV20-1, the J call TRBJ2-1, with 10 bases aligning to TRBD2. The CDR3 length is 15 residues. Germline-derived CDR1 and CDR2 are DFQATT and SNEGSKA (reference sequence). V lost 6 bases, J lost 2 bases, and 7 bases stayed unmatched. CDR3 region: CSAIISGRTYNEQFF. The CDR3 DNA reads as TGCAGTGCCATAATTAGCGGGAGGACCTACAATGAGCAGTTCTTC.

This clonotype has ten or more counts. The chain recombines TRBV12-3 or TRBV12-4 with TRBJ1-6; D is unresolved. This CDR3 has 18 residues. Deletions cut 10 bases from V and 0 bases from J, with 22 bases between. The CDR3 here is CAIEPIYGRGSYNSPLHF. CDR3 in DNA: TGTGCCATCGAGCCTATTTATGGACGTGGCTCCTATAATTCACCCCTCCACTTT.

The sample holds many counts of this clonotype. The gene calls are TRBV12-3 or TRBV12-4 and TRBJ1-4; no firm D call. With 2 bases removed from V and 12 bases from J, the gap between germline ends came to 13 bases. The CDR3 runs 13 residues. CDR3 sequence: CASSLLGASELFF. DNA for the CDR3: TGTGCCAGCAGTTTATTGGGAGCTTCGGAACTGTTTTTT.

The chain is built from TRBV5-6 and TRBJ1-1, with D hard to call. The CDR3 totals 12 residues. Trimming left V 0 bases short and J 4 bases short, with 4 bases between. The germline gives CDR1 SGHDT, CDR2 YYEEEE. The CDR3 loop is CASSLAATEAFF. Here the CDR3 DNA reads TGTGCCAGCAGCTTGGCAGCCACTGAAGCTTTCTTT. Looking up the rest from reference TRBV5-6 and TRBJ1-1 gives the full variable domain: DAGVTQSPTHLIKTRGQQVTLRCSPKSGHDTVSWYQQALGQGPQFIFQYYEEEERQRGNFPDRFSGHQFPNYSSELNVNALLLGDSALYLCASSLAATEAFFGQGTRLTVV.

This clonotype was seen many times. The CDR3 sequence is CASSQAGGGSYGYTF. In DNA, the CDR3 is TGTGCCAGCAGCCAGGCCGGCGGGGGGTCCTATGGCTACACCTTC. This sequence joins TRBV11-3 and TRBJ1-2, with D possibly matching TRBD1 (5 bases). The CDR3 runs to 15 residues. In germline, CDR1 is SGHNT, CDR2 YENEEA. Trimming removed 5 bases from V and 4 bases from J, with 17 bases in between.

The V call is TRBV20-1, the J call TRBJ2-3; TRBD2 agrees at 8 bases. This CDR3 region has 15 residues. CDR1 is DFQATT and CDR2 is SNEGSKA in the germline V gene (reference sequence). With V trimmed by 6 bases and J by 5 bases, 13 bases remained unmatched. The CDR3 sequence is CSATLREGILDTQYF. The CDR3 nucleotides read TGCAGTGCCACCCTACGGGAGGGCATCCTAGATACGCAGTATTTT.